What follows are 30 T cell receptor beta chains derived from one specimen sequenced in a study of blood T cells in healthy people across ages. Using a J-beta primer mix together with a sample-barcoded 5' primer, a second PCR was run for roughly 7 to 12 cycles. TCRdb used MiXCR to reprocess the 5' RACE reads, holding one entry per CDR3 protein. Found here are roughly 650,000 distinct CDR3 sequences, roughly 32% of them singletons; the top ten hold just over 15%. What was sequenced was blood. The origin of the receptors is a woman aged 80 or over in good health.

The chain recombines TRBV7-2 with TRBJ2-2, with D possibly being TRBD1 (7 bases). The CDR3 extends over 16 amino acids. Germline CDR1 reads SGHTA; CDR2 reads FQGNSA. With 5 bases removed from V and 2 bases from J, the gap between germline ends came to 15 bases. CDR3 sequence: CASSPSGGLNTGELFF. CDR3 bases: TGTGCCAGCAGCCCGTCAGGGGGGCTAAACACCGGGGAGCTGTTTTTT.

At least ten counts were recorded for this clonotype. V gene TRBV9 combines with J gene TRBJ2-1; tentatively, D is TRBD1 (5 bases). There are 16 residues in the CDR3. Germline loops: CDR1 SGDLS, CDR2 YYNGEE. The V and J ends lost 0 bases and 7 bases respectively, with 17 bases between them. Written as DNA, the CDR3 is TGTGCCAGCAGCGTAGGTGGCAGGGTCATGGCTAATGAGCAGTTCTTC. Its translation: CASSVGGRVMANEQFF. Complete variable domain (other parts from reference TRBV9 and TRBJ2-1): DSGVTQTPKHLITATGQRVTLRCSPRSGDLSVYWYQQSLDQGLQFLIQYYNGEERAKGNILERFSAQQFPDLHSELNLSSLELGDSALYFCASSVGGRVMANEQFFGPGTRLTVL.

The rearrangement joins TRBV18 to TRBJ2-6, with D possibly TRBD1 on 6 matching bases. The V and J ends lost 0 bases and 0 bases respectively, with 9 bases between them. Per the germline V gene, CDR1 is KGHSH and CDR2 is LQKENI. The CDR3 spans 17 residues. CDR3 in DNA: TGTGCCAGCTCACCACCGACAGGTTCCTCTGGGGCCAACGTCCTGACTTTC. Protein sequence: CASSPPTGSSGANVLTF.

By sample fraction, this clonotype is medium-sized. The chain is built from TRBV12-3 or TRBV12-4 and TRBJ1-2, with D possibly TRBD1 on 5 matching bases. There are 12 residues in the CDR3. V shed 9 bases and J shed 4 bases, with 12 bases lying between them. CDR3 DNA: TGTGCCAGTCTAGGGGCGATCTATGGCTACACCTTC. As protein: CASLGAIYGYTF.

This clonotype has more than one count but fewer than ten. V gene TRBV2 combines with J gene TRBJ1-1; no firm D call. The CDR3 runs 12 residues. In germline, CDR1 is SNHLY, CDR2 FYNNEI. The V end lost 7 bases, the J end lost 10 bases, and 16 bases lay between the germline ends. CDR3 region: CASNLDQERAFF. The CDR3 DNA reads as TGTGCCAGCAATCTCGATCAGGAGCGAGCTTTCTTT. The whole variable domain, filled in from reference TRBV2 and TRBJ1-1, reads EPEVTQTPSHQVTQMGQEVILRCVPISNHLYFYWYRQILGQKVEFLVSFYNNEISEKSEIFDDQFSVERPDGSNFTLKIRSTKLEDSAMYFCASNLDQERAFFGQGTRLTVV.

This clonotype was observed many times. The chain links TRBV6-5 to TRBJ1-6, with a tentative D call TRBD1 (6 bases). CDR3 length equals 16 residues. The V and J ends lost 6 bases and 9 bases respectively, with 21 bases between them. From germline, CDR1 is MNHEY and CDR2 SVGAGI. CDR3 loop: CASSPDPGTRGSPLHF. CDR3 coding DNA: TGTGCCAGCAGCCCTGACCCCGGGACAAGGGGTTCACCCCTCCACTTT.

The CDR3 region is CASSLASGTGKTEAFF. The CDR3, as DNA: TGTGCCAGCAGCTTAGCGTCCGGGACAGGGAAGACTGAAGCTTTCTTT. This chain uses TRBV7-2 with TRBJ1-1, with 9 bases lining up with TRBD1. V trimming: 0 bases; J trimming: 5 bases; junction bases outside the gene matches: 7. The CDR3 totals 16 residues. CDR1 is SGHTA, CDR2 FQGNSA, per germline. Drawing the rest from reference TRBV7-2 and TRBJ1-1, the complete variable domain is GAGVSQSPSNKVTEKGKDVELRCDPISGHTALYWYRQSLGQGLEFLIYFQGNSAPDKSGLPSDRFSAERTGGSVSTLTIQRTQQEDSAVYLCASSLASGTGKTEAFFGQGTRLTVV.

The rearrangement links TRBV4-3 to TRBJ1-1, with 8 positions matching TRBD1. CDR1 and CDR2 (germline): LGHNA, YSLEER. V shed 1 base and J 7 bases; nucleotides not matched to a gene: 5. The length of the CDR3 is 14 residues. CDR3 coding DNA: TGCGCCAGCAGCCAAGCAGGGGGCGGGAGTGAAGCTTTCTTT. Its protein is CASSQAGGGSEAFF.

Comment on this clonotype: A much larger clone differs from this one at a single base, so this may be a read error. The chain joins TRBV7-3 to TRBJ2-3, with D maybe TRBD2 (5 bases). Germline CDR1 and CDR2: SGHTA and FQGTGA. The CDR3 runs to 16 residues. CDR3 sequence reads: CASSSGTRPGTDAQYF. Here the CDR3 DNA reads TGTGCCAGCAGCAGCGGTACTCGACCTGGCACAGATGCGCAGTATTTT. Drawing the rest from reference TRBV7-3 and TRBJ2-3, the complete variable domain is GAGVSQTPSNKVTEKGKYVELRCDPISGHTALYWYRQSLGQGPEFLIYFQGTGAADDSGLPNDRFFAVRPEGSVSTLKIQRTERGDSAVYLCASSSGTRPGTDAQYFGPGTRLTVL.

This clonotype was counted many times. This chain joins TRBV4-1 and TRBJ2-3, with D possibly TRBD2 on 6 matching bases. The V gene's germline CDR1 is MGHRA and CDR2 YSYEKL. The CDR3 has 16 residues. The ends were cut back, 0 bases at V and 6 bases at J, with 16 bases in the middle. In DNA form, the CDR3 reads TGCGCCAGCAGCCAAGAGGGACTGGGTCTTTGGGATACGCAGTATTTT. It codes for CASSQEGLGLWDTQYF.

This clonotype was detected only a few times. A clone one base away is much larger, so this may be a read error. The chain combines TRBV5-6 with TRBJ2-7, with D possibly matching TRBD1 (6 bases). The germline CDR1 and CDR2 sequences are SGHDT and YYEEEE. V dropped 0 bases and J dropped 6 bases, with 13 bases sitting between them. This CDR3 has 14 amino acids. CDR3 DNA: TGTGCCAGCAGCTTGGATACAGGGCGAGGCGAGCAGTACTTC. Protein sequence: CASSLDTGRGEQYF. Using reference TRBV5-6 and TRBJ2-7 for the parts outside the CDR3, the full variable domain is DAGVTQSPTHLIKTRGQQVTLRCSPKSGHDTVSWYQQALGQGPQFIFQYYEEEERQRGNFPDRFSGHQFPNYSSELNVNALLLGDSALYLCASSLDTGRGEQYFGPGTRLTVT.

The chain is built from TRBV5-1 and TRBJ2-5; no definite D call. This CDR3 comprises 14 residues. CDR1 and CDR2 from the germline V gene are SGHRS and YFSETQ. V lost 4 bases, J lost 1 base, and 11 bases lay in between. CDR3 sequence (DNA): TGCGCCAGCAGCGAGGTGGGATTCCAAGAGACCCAGTACTTC. Amino acid sequence: CASSEVGFQETQYF.

The chain combines TRBV14 with TRBJ2-1, with 10 nucleotides matching TRBD1. Germline values: CDR1 SGHDN, CDR2 FVKESK. This CDR3 is built from 15 residues. The trim removed 4 bases at V and 9 bases at J, leaving 9 bases unmatched. CDR3 bases: TGTGCCAGCAGCCTTGGGGACAGGGGTAGTGGTGAGCAGTTCTTC. Residues: CASSLGDRGSGEQFF.

The chain has TRBV20-1 and TRBJ2-5; no definite D call. Trimming shortened V by 2 bases and J by 5 bases, and 12 bases separated the two germline ends. Germline CDR1 is DFQATT and CDR2 is SNEGSKA (reference sequence). The CDR3 is made up of 13 amino acids. The CDR3 nucleotides read TGCAGTGCTAGACCCCCCAGGTTGGAGACCCAGTACTTC. Encoded protein: CSARPPRLETQYF.

The chain joins TRBV3-1 to TRBJ1-5; TRBD1 is a possible D gene (5 bases). The V gene lost 2 bases and the J gene lost 7 bases, with 12 bases spanning the gap. CDR1 LGHDT and CDR2 YNNKEL come from the germline V gene (reference sequence). This CDR3 spans 14 amino acids. DNA for the CDR3: TGTGCCAGCAGCCAAATGAGGGGTGGGCAGCCCCAGCATTTT. This encodes CASSQMRGGQPQHF.

Ten or more counts support this clonotype. The V gene is TRBV7-2, the J gene TRBJ1-5, with D uncertain. V lost 5 bases and J lost 5, with 16 bases in between. Germline V CDR1 and CDR2: SGHTA, FQGNSA. This CDR3 is built from 15 residues. The CDR3 loop is CASSLSSRLDQPQHF. The CDR3 DNA follows: TGTGCCAGCAGCCTTAGCAGCAGGCTGGATCAGCCCCAGCATTTT.

This clonotype was seen only a few times. This sequence joins TRBV5-1 and TRBJ1-1, with 8 bases matching TRBD1. CDR3 length equals 15 residues. V gave up 2 bases and J gave up 1 base; unmatched junction bases: 4. The germline V gene encodes CDR1 SGHRS and CDR2 YFSETQ. Written as DNA, the CDR3 is TGCGCCAGCAGCTTACTGGACAGGGAGAACACTGAAGCTTTCTTT. Its translation: CASSLLDRENTEAFF. Combining the CDR3 with reference TRBV5-1 and TRBJ1-1 gives the whole variable domain KAGVTQTPRYLIKTRGQQVTLSCSPISGHRSVSWYQQTPGQGLQFLFEYFSETQRNKGNFPGRFSGRQFSNSRSEMNVSTLELGDSALYLCASSLLDRENTEAFFGQGTRLTVV.

At least ten counts were recorded for this clonotype. The rearrangement links TRBV7-3 to TRBJ1-2, with TRBD1 identical over 7 bases. J lost 5 bases, V lost 5 bases, and 8 bases had no gene match. Germline values: CDR1 SGHTA, CDR2 FQGTGA. The CDR3 is 14 residues long. Here the CDR3 DNA reads TGTGCCAGCAGCCCGGGGGACAGCCAGTATGGCTACACCTTC. Its translation is CASSPGDSQYGYTF.

This clonotype was found a few times. At one of its ends the junction is not consistent with the germline gene, which may arise from a read error. The chain carries TRBV6-2 or TRBV6-3 and TRBJ2-7; D unclear. Germline V gives CDR1 MNHEY, CDR2 SVGEGT. The CDR3 sequence is 12 residues long. This chain's CDR3 is CASSWSSCEQYF. As DNA, the CDR3 is TGCGCCAGCAGTTGGTCCTCCTGCGAGCAGTACTTC.

This clonotype was counted many times. In DNA, the CDR3 is TGTGCCATCAGCAGTTTATCCGGCTATGGCTACACCTTC. Protein sequence: CAISSLSGYGYTF. The rearrangement links TRBV10-3 to TRBJ1-2; no clear D. From germline, CDR1 is ENHRY and CDR2 SYGVKD. V was pared by 6 bases and J by 4 bases, with 12 bases between. CDR3 size: 13 residues.

This clonotype was detected only a few times. The chain is built from TRBV28 and TRBJ1-5; 9 bases are shared with TRBD1. From germline, CDR1 is MDHEN and CDR2 SYDVKM. The junction had 6 bases not matched to a gene; V was cut back by 4 bases and J by 2 bases. The CDR3 spans 16 residues. The CDR3 reads CASSSVQGAGNQPQHF. DNA for the CDR3: TGTGCCAGCAGTTCGGTACAGGGGGCCGGCAATCAGCCCCAGCATTTT.

The sample holds many counts of this clonotype. The V call is TRBV4-1, the J call TRBJ2-6; D not resolved. The CDR3 runs 18 residues. Trimming left V 1 base short and J 0 bases short, with 13 bases between. In germline, CDR1 is MGHRA, CDR2 YSYEKL. This chain's CDR3 is CASSQVLRVGSGANVLTF. The CDR3 coding sequence is TGCGCCAGCAGCCAAGTCTTAAGGGTGGGCTCTGGGGCCAACGTCCTGACTTTC.

This clonotype was observed a few times. The V call is TRBV20-1, the J call TRBJ2-3; 15 bases match TRBD2. The CDR3 covers 17 residues. Unmatched junction bases numbered 8, after V lost 5 bases and J lost 2 bases. Germline lookup yields CDR1 DFQATT and CDR2 SNEGSKA (reference sequence). Here the CDR3 reads CSADGLAGGLATDTQYF. The CDR3 DNA sequence: TGCAGTGCTGACGGACTAGCGGGGGGGCTGGCCACAGATACGCAGTATTTT.

The V gene is TRBV7-9, the J gene TRBJ1-1; tentative D call: TRBD1 (5 bases). The CDR3 has 15 residues. Germline lookup yields CDR1 SEHNR and CDR2 FQNEAQ (reference sequence). Trimming removed 1 base at V and 3 bases at J, with 12 bases between. This CDR3 reads CASSLGAGLDTEAFF. In DNA form, the CDR3 reads TGTGCCAGCAGCTTAGGTGCGGGGCTTGACACTGAAGCTTTCTTT.

About this clonotype itself: One junction end does not reproduce the germline sequence, and a read error may be involved. V and J are TRBV6-2 or TRBV6-3 and TRBJ2-7; D remains ambiguous. This CDR3 region has 15 residues. Germline values: CDR1 MNHEY, CDR2 SVGEGT. DNA for the CDR3: TGTGCCAGCAGTTACGATGCGGCCTACACCTACGAGCAGGACTTC. This sequence encodes CASSYDAAYTYEQDF.

In its sample, this clonotype was seen a few times. The rearrangement uses TRBV6-5 and TRBJ2-2, with D maybe TRBD2 (6 bases). CDR3 length equals 14 residues. The V and J ends lost 4 bases and 3 bases respectively, with 9 bases between them. Looked up from germline, CDR1 is MNHEY and CDR2 is SVGAGI. In DNA, the CDR3 is TGTGCCAGCAGTTGGGGACTGGACACCGGGGAGCTGTTTTTT. Encoded protein: CASSWGLDTGELFF.

A note on this clonotype: Since a much larger clone is just one base distant, this may be a read error. The chain has TRBV12-3 or TRBV12-4 and TRBJ1-5; D gene ambiguous. This CDR3 spans 13 amino acids. The V end lost 8 bases, the J end lost 5 bases, and 13 bases lay between the germline ends. The CDR3 nucleotides are TGTGCCAGCGGTACACTGGAGGATCAGCCCCAGCATTTT. This gives the protein CASGTLEDQPQHF.

This clonotype appeared a single time. The gene calls are TRBV29-1 and TRBJ2-7, with D possibly TRBD2 on 6 matching bases. The DNA matches TRBJ2-1 better at its end, which makes the J call doubtful. Germline assignment: CDR1 SQVTM and CDR2 ANQGSEA. The length of the CDR3 is 14 residues. CDR3 amino acids: CSAGRQMNSYEQFF. CDR3 in DNA: TGCAGCGCGGGGAGGCAGATGAACTCCTACGAGCAGTTCTTC.

The chain combines TRBV7-2 with TRBJ2-5; either TRBD1 or TRBD2 may fit D (6 bases each). The germline V gene has CDR1 SGHTA and CDR2 FQGNSA. The CDR3 runs to 16 residues. Trimming left V 5 bases short and J 4 bases short, with 20 bases between. The CDR3, as DNA: TGTGCCAGCAGCGCCCCGTTCCGGGGGCGCCGAGAGACCCAGTACTTC. This codes for CASSAPFRGRRETQYF.

This clonotype was counted at least ten times. The V call is TRBV7-2, the J call TRBJ2-1; 7 bases fit TRBD1. The CDR3 extends over 16 amino acids. From germline, CDR1 is SGHTA and CDR2 FQGNSA. The junction had 12 bases not matched to a gene; V was cut back by 4 bases and J by 6 bases. CDR3 region: CASSSNRGGLSNEQFF. DNA for the CDR3: TGTGCCAGCAGCTCGAACAGGGGCGGCCTTAGCAATGAGCAGTTCTTC.